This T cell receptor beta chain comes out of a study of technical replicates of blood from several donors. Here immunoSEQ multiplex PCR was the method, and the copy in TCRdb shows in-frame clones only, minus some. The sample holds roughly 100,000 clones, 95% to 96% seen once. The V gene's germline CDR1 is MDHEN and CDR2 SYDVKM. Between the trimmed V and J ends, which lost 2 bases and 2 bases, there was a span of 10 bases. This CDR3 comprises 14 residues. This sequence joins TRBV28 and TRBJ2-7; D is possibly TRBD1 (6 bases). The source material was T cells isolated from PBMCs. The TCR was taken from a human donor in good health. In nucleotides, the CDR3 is TGTGCCAGCAGTTTAACAGGGTCTGCCTACGAGCAGTACTTC. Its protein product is CASSLTGSAYEQYF.